The 19 T cell receptor beta chains listed next were all sequenced from one sample in a study of blood T cell repertoires in COVID-19. Generated by immunoSEQ multiplex PCR, the TCRdb table keeps only in-frame clones and is missing some. This table holds about 67,000 clones, around 90% found once. Sequencing was done on a sample of peripheral blood. These receptors were collected from an elderly woman with acute or convalescent COVID-19.

The chain uses TRBV19 and TRBJ1-1, with TRBD1 identical over 10 bases. Germline-derived CDR1 and CDR2 are LNHDA and SQIVND (reference sequence). Germline trimming cut 6 bases from V and 1 base from J; bases unmatched to any gene: 5. The length of the CDR3 is 15 residues. The CDR3 nucleotides are TGTGCCAGTAGGCTAGACAGGGGGCAGAACACTGAAGCTTTCTTT. It specifies CASRLDRGQNTEAFF.

The chain has TRBV7-2 and TRBJ2-1, with D tentatively TRBD1 (7 bases). The CDR3 sequence is 13 residues long. Trimming removed 7 bases from V and 8 bases from J, with 15 bases in between. The germline V gene encodes CDR1 SGHTA and CDR2 FQGNSA. DNA of the CDR3: TGTGCCAGCACCGTAGACAGGGACTATGAGCAGTTCTTC. As protein: CASTVDRDYEQFF.

The chain recombines TRBV29-1 with TRBJ2-5; 8 nucleotides match TRBD1. CDR1 and CDR2 (germline): SQVTM, ANQGSEA. The CDR3 runs 13 residues. V gave up 5 bases and J gave up 5 bases; unmatched junction bases: 7. CDR3 amino acids: CSVIQGGWETQYF. CDR3 sequence (DNA): TGCAGCGTTATACAGGGGGGCTGGGAGACCCAGTACTTC. Full variable domain (outside the CDR3, taken from reference TRBV29-1 and TRBJ2-5): SAVISQKPSRDICQRGTSLTIQCQVDSQVTMMFWYRQQPGQSLTLIATANQGSEATYESGFVIDKFPISRPNLTFSTLTVSNMSPEDSSIYLCSVIQGGWETQYFGPGTRLLVL.

J is TRBJ2-1 and V is TRBV30; 8 nucleotides line up with TRBD1. J lost 2 bases, V lost 0 bases, and 6 bases had no gene match. This CDR3 is built from 16 residues. The germline V gene encodes CDR1 GTSNPN and CDR2 SVGIG (reference sequence). The CDR3 loop reads CAWSVRPGGAYNEQFF. The DNA for the CDR3 is TGTGCCTGGAGTGTACGTCCAGGGGGCGCCTACAATGAGCAGTTCTTC.

The table lists this clone with a few counts. The chain has TRBV2 and TRBJ1-3, with D hard to call. The CDR3 sequence is 16 residues long. Trimming shortened V by 4 bases and J by 0 bases, and 13 bases separated the two germline ends. The germline gives CDR1 SNHLY, CDR2 FYNNEI. The CDR3 coding sequence is TGTGCCAGCAGTGTAGAGGGTTTCGTCTCTGGAAACACCATATATTTT. Its protein product is CASSVEGFVSGNTIYF.

The J gene is TRBJ2-2, the V gene TRBV3-1 (or the pseudogene TRBV3-2), with a weak D call TRBD1 (6 bases). Deletions cut 4 bases from V and 5 bases from J, with 17 bases between. The germline V gene encodes CDR1 LGHDT and CDR2 YNNKEL (reference sequence). The CDR3 is 16 residues long. This chain's CDR3 is CASSLGLQGNTGELFF. The CDR3 DNA is TGTGCCAGCAGCCTTGGGTTACAGGGAAATACCGGGGAGCTGTTTTTT.

The rearrangement links TRBV6-5 to TRBJ2-2; D is uncertain. CDR3 length equals 12 residues. Looked up from germline, CDR1 is MNHEY and CDR2 is SVGAGI. V lost 6 bases and J lost 7, with 9 bases in between. The DNA for the CDR3 is TGTGCCAGCAGAGACTTGGGCGGGGAGCTGTTTTTT. Its translation: CASRDLGGELFF.

This clone was recorded once. The chain joins TRBV27 to TRBJ1-4; 7 bases match TRBD1. This CDR3 contains 14 residues. Unmatched junction bases numbered 6, after V lost 4 bases and J lost 7 bases. The germline V gene has CDR1 MNHEY and CDR2 SMNVEV (reference sequence). As DNA, the CDR3 is TGTGCCAGCAGTTACAGGGGAAAAGGTGAAAAACTGTTTTTT. Protein sequence: CASSYRGKGEKLFF. Combining the CDR3 with reference TRBV27 and TRBJ1-4 gives the whole variable domain EAQVTQNPRYLITVTGKKLTVTCSQNMNHEYMSWYRQDPGLGLRQIYYSMNVEVTDKGDVPEGYKVSRKEKRNFPLILESPSPNQTSLYFCASSYRGKGEKLFFGSGTQLSVL.

This clone appeared many times. This chain joins TRBV18 and TRBJ1-5; 8 positions match TRBD1. Germline CDR1 and CDR2: KGHSH and LQKENI. V lost 2 bases and J lost 2; bases outside the gene matches: 2. CDR3 size: 15 residues. The CDR3 is CASSPDRGGNQPQHF. CDR3 DNA: TGTGCCAGCTCACCAGACAGGGGTGGCAATCAGCCCCAGCATTTT.

The rearrangement joins TRBV29-1 to TRBJ2-1; no reliable D call. Germline CDR1 and CDR2: SQVTM and ANQGSEA. The CDR3 has 15 residues. The germline V and J ends were trimmed by 4 bases and 4 bases, with 17 bases remaining between them. CDR3 DNA sequence: TGCAGCGTTGCTCTTGAGTCTAGTACGTACAATGAGCAGTTCTTC. Translated, it gives CSVALESSTYNEQFF.

The V gene is TRBV3-1 (or the pseudogene TRBV3-2), the J gene TRBJ1-2; no clear D. From germline, CDR1 is LGHDT and CDR2 YNNKEL (reference sequence). The V end was cut by 2 bases, the J end by 7 bases, with 11 bases between. This CDR3 region has 13 residues. In DNA, the CDR3 is TGTGCCAGCAGCCAACAGCGGGGATTTGGCTACACCTTC. Protein: CASSQQRGFGYTF.

This rearrangement joins TRBV15 to TRBJ2-7, with D perhaps TRBD2 (5 bases). The CDR3 covers 18 residues. The V end lost 1 base, the J end lost 2 bases, and 21 bases lay between the germline ends. Germline lookup yields CDR1 LNHNV and CDR2 YYDKDF (reference sequence). CDR3 in DNA: TGTGCCACCAGCAGAGGGATGACCTTAGCGCTCCTACCCTACGAGCAGTACTTC. It yields the protein CATSRGMTLALLPYEQYF. The variable domain in full, with the rest retrieved from reference TRBV15 and TRBJ2-7, is DAMVIQNPRYQVTQFGKPVTLSCSQTLNHNVMYWYQQKSSQAPKLLFHYYDKDFNNEADTPDNFQSRRPNTSFCFLDIRSPGLGDTAMYLCATSRGMTLALLPYEQYFGPGTRLTVT.

This chain links TRBV5-1 with TRBJ1-5; D not resolved. V was clipped by 0 bases and J by 0 bases, with 7 bases between them. The germline V gene has CDR1 SGHRS and CDR2 YFSETQ. This CDR3 contains 15 residues. The chain's CDR3 is CASSLGEHSNQPQHF. The CDR3 nucleotides read TGCGCCAGCAGCTTGGGGGAGCATAGCAATCAGCCCCAGCATTTT.

The chain carries TRBV29-1 and TRBJ1-2; D is perhaps TRBD1 (5 bases). CDR1 SQVTM and CDR2 ANQGSEA come from the germline V gene. This CDR3 comprises 13 residues. V was clipped by 6 bases and J by 4 bases, with 15 bases between them. The CDR3 protein is CSVGGRLAYGYTF. DNA for the CDR3: TGCAGCGTGGGGGGACGATTGGCCTATGGCTACACCTTC.

The chain employs TRBV5-1 and TRBJ1-1; D is possibly TRBD1 (6 bases). Trimming shortened V by 0 bases and J by 2 bases, and 11 bases separated the two germline ends. Germline V lookup: CDR1 SGHRS, CDR2 YFSETQ. The CDR3 is made up of 15 amino acids. The CDR3 nucleotides read TGCGCCAGCAGCTTGGACCGAGGGGGAAACACTGAAGCTTTCTTT. The encoded protein is CASSLDRGGNTEAFF.

The V and J genes are TRBV28 and TRBJ2-5; TRBD2 is a possible D gene (6 bases). With 1 base removed from V and 3 bases from J, the gap between germline ends came to 15 bases. The CDR3 loop spans 16 amino acids. Germline V gene data show CDR1 as MDHEN and CDR2 as SYDVKM. The CDR3 DNA reads TGTGCCAGCAGTTTATTTGGGGCGGGAAGAAAAGAGACCCAGTACTTC. It is translated as CASSLFGAGRKETQYF.

The table lists this clone with a count of one. The gene calls are TRBV7-9 and TRBJ2-2; D unclear. Looked up from germline, CDR1 is SEHNR and CDR2 is FQNEAQ (reference sequence). CDR3 size: 14 residues. V lost 4 bases and J 4 bases, leaving 10 bases between the germline ends. CDR3 sequence reads: CASSSDRSTGELFF. In DNA form, the CDR3 reads TGTGCCAGCAGCTCTGATAGATCCACCGGGGAGCTGTTTTTT.

This rearrangement joins TRBV11-2 to TRBJ2-5; 7 nucleotides line up with TRBD2. Germline CDR1 and CDR2: SGHAT and FQNNGV. The CDR3 covers 15 residues. The ends lost 3 bases at V and 2 bases at J; junction bases unmatched: 6. The CDR3 sequence is CASSLVRGVQETQYF. CDR3 bases: TGTGCCAGCAGCTTGGTTCGGGGGGTTCAAGAGACCCAGTACTTC.

Regarding this clone: This sample also contains other DNA sequences that code for the same CDR3. The V and J genes are TRBV5-1 and TRBJ2-7; TRBD1 matches at 10 bases. V lost 4 bases and J lost 3; bases outside the gene matches: 4. The CDR3 runs to 14 residues. CDR1 and CDR2 from the germline V gene are SGHRS and YFSETQ. CDR3 sequence reads: CASSPDRGNYEQYF. The CDR3 nucleotides read TGCGCCAGCAGCCCGGACAGGGGGAACTACGAGCAGTACTTC.